This T cell receptor (beta chain) was identified during a study of OX40 agonist ivuxolimab in advanced cancers. Study results and caveats: Partial responders at 0.1-3.0 mg/kg had among the lowest clonal expansion. More expanded clones were seen, on average, in CD8+ T cells than in CD4+.

Sequenced by immunoSEQ multiplex PCR; TCRdb stores in-frame clones only, minus some. The repertoire holds about 82,000 clones, with approximately 85% as singletons. This CDR3 comprises 13 residues. Germline CDR1 and CDR2: SEHNR and FQNEAQ (reference sequence). V lost 0 bases, J lost 4 bases, and 6 bases lay in between. Sampling of blood occurred at baseline, cycle 4 day 1, and cycle 7 day 1. As for this clone: Its antigen is not identified.

This clonotype was sampled from an adult with an advanced solid tumor such as melanoma, head and neck, liver or kidney cancer. This sequence joins TRBV7-9 and TRBJ1-2; D not resolved. The sequenced sample was CD4+ or CD8+ T cells sorted from blood, obtained in a trial of the OX40 agonist ivuxolimab. CDR3 in DNA: TGTGCCAGCAGCTTAGCGGGTTCCTATGGCTACACCTTC. Residues: CASSLAGSYGYTF.